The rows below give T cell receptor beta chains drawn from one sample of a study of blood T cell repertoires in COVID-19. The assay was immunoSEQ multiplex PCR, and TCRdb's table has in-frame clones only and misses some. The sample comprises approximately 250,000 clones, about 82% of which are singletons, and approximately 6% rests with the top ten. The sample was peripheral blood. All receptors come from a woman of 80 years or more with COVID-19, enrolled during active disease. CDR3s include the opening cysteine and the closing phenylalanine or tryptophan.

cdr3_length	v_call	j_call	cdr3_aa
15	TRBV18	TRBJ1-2	CASSPQGPANYGYTF
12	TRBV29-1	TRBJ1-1	CSVGAMNTEAFF
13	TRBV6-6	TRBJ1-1	CASSWDRSTEAFF
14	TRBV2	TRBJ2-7	CASTTGESLYEQYF
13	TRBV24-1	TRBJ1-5	CATSDYDYQPQHF
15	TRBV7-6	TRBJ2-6	CASSLVGAGANVLTF
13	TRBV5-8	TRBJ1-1	CASSQRGGRGAFF
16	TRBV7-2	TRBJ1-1	CASSLAGQHMNTEAFF
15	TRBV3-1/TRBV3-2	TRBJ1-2	CASSPDRPLVYGYTF
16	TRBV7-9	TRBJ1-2	CASSLAGSTGKYGYTF